These 30 T cell receptor beta chains were all obtained from the same sample, sequenced in a study of tumor and adjacent non-tumor tissue in lung cancer. No cell sorting was done before RNA was extracted from the tissue. Distant lung tissue was collected more than 3 cm away from the tumor edge. Three rounds of nested PCR, following a modified ARM-PCR protocol, produced the TCRbeta library. MiXCR, applied by TCRdb to the multiplex PCR reads, yields one record per CDR3 protein. This table holds 60,000 to 90,000 distinct CDR3 sequences, around 70% found once. Sequenced input: distant non-tumor lung tissue. These receptors were taken from a woman in her 50s with non-small cell lung cancer.

A remark on this clonotype: The CDR3 ends on some other residue instead of the conserved phenylalanine or tryptophan, so this is likely a read error. The chain recombines TRBV4-1 with TRBJ2-1; the match to TRBD2 covers 10 bases. Unmatched junction bases numbered 8, after V lost 2 bases and J lost 10 bases. This CDR3 has 15 amino acids. The germline CDR1 and CDR2 sequences are MGHRA and YSYEKL. CDR3 coding DNA: TGCGCCAGCAGCCAAATTCGAGCGGGAGGGTGGGAGCAGTTCCTC. Its translation: CASSQIRAGGWEQFL.

With respect to this clonotype: A single base separates this from a much larger clone, so it may be a read error. V is TRBV12-3 or TRBV12-4 and J is TRBJ2-5; D unresolved. The length of the CDR3 is 14 residues. CDR3 in DNA: TGTGCCAGCAGTGGGGATACCTATCAAGAGACCCATTACTTC. Amino acid sequence: CASSGDTYQETHYF.

On this clonotype itself: This clone may be a read error of a much larger clone one base away. This sequence joins TRBV5-4 and TRBJ2-5, with D perhaps matching TRBD2 (5 bases). The V gene's germline CDR1 is SGHNT and CDR2 YYREEE (reference sequence). The V gene lost 2 bases and the J gene lost 5 bases, with 16 bases spanning the gap. This CDR3 has 15 residues. The CDR3 coding sequence is TGTGCCAGCAGCTTACAAGCGGCACTGGAGGAGACCCAGTACTTC. This gives the protein CASSLQAALEETQYF.

This clonotype was seen many times. This chain links TRBV20-1 with TRBJ2-5; 9 bases are a match to TRBD1. Trimming at V came to 3 bases and at J to 4 bases, leaving 9 bases not matched to a gene. Germline loops: CDR1 DFQATT, CDR2 SNEGSKA (reference sequence). The CDR3 covers 15 residues. CDR3 protein: CSARGQGWERETQYF. The CDR3 DNA reads TGCAGTGCTAGGGGACAGGGTTGGGAGAGAGAGACCCAGTACTTC.

This chain connects TRBV20-1 to TRBJ1-5; D remains ambiguous. Germline V gives CDR1 DFQATT, CDR2 SNEGSKA (reference sequence). The CDR3 has 15 amino acids. Trimming cost V 6 bases and J 3 bases, with 18 bases left between them. The CDR3 DNA is TGCAGTGCGAGGCCGGCCGGGAATATCAATCAGCCCCAGCATTTT. Protein sequence: CSARPAGNINQPQHF.

This clonotype was observed once. Since a much larger clone is just one base distant, this may be a read error. The chain couples TRBV6-1 to TRBJ2-3; TRBD1 agrees at 9 bases. CDR1 MNHNS and CDR2 SASEGT come from the germline V gene. V lost 1 base, J lost 4 bases, and 6 bases stayed unmatched. This CDR3 has 16 amino acids. DNA of the CDR3: TGTGCCAGCAGTGAAGAAGGGACAGGGTGTGCAGATACGCAGTATTTT. This codes for CASSEEGTGCADTQYF.

This chain links TRBV12-3 or TRBV12-4 with TRBJ1-5; the D is unclear. The CDR3 totals 14 residues. DNA for the CDR3: TGTGTTAGTAGCCTTGATGGGGTAAATCAGCCCCAGCATTTT. It yields the protein CVSSLDGVNQPQHF.

In its sample, this clonotype was seen many times. J is TRBJ2-3 and V is TRBV4-2; TRBD1 aligns across 11 bases. This CDR3 is built from 18 residues. V shed 3 bases and J 4 bases; nucleotides not matched to a gene: 12. Germline V gene lookup returns CDR1 LGHNA and CDR2 YNFKEQ. The CDR3 nucleotides read TGTGCCAGCAGCCACGGGACAGGGGGGATGATTGGTTCAGATACGCAGTATTTT. Amino acids: CASSHGTGGMIGSDTQYF.

Regarding this clonotype: A read error may account for a junction end that differs from germline. The rearrangement links TRBV4-1 to TRBJ1-5; possible D gene TRBD1, 6 bases. CDR3 size: 17 residues. Germline CDR1 and CDR2: MGHRA and YSYEKL. In DNA form, the CDR3 reads TGCGCCAGTAGCCAAGTGGGGACACGCCCCGGCGGTCAGCCCCAGCACTTT. This translates into CASSQVGTRPGGQPQHF.

Notes on this clonotype: The CDR3 does not end in the conserved phenylalanine or tryptophan, so this is likely a read error. This chain uses TRBV6-1 with TRBJ1-1; no firm D call. This CDR3 is built from 15 residues. Germline assignment: CDR1 MNHNS and CDR2 SASEGT. The DNA of the CDR3 is TGTGCCAGCAGTGAAGATCCCTCCCCGAACTCTGAAGCTTTCTGT. This encodes CASSEDPSPNSEAFC.

As for this clonotype: This may arise from a read error, as a much more abundant clone is one base away. The gene calls are TRBV5-6 and TRBJ2-1, with D possibly called TRBD1 or TRBD2 (5 bases each). V was clipped by 2 bases and J by 6 bases, with 12 bases between them. The CDR3 has 14 residues. Per germline, CDR1 SGHDT and CDR2 YYEEEE. The CDR3 bases are TGTGCCAGCAGCTTAGGACATGGGGGCAATGAGCAGTTCTTC. This sequence encodes CASSLGHGGNEQFF.

Points on this clonotype: A read error may account for a junction end that differs from germline. The chain links TRBV11-2 to TRBJ2-2, with TRBD1 as a possible D gene (7 bases). Per the germline V gene, CDR1 is SGHAT and CDR2 is FQNNGV. The CDR3 spans 19 residues. This CDR3 reads CASSCFPWVMTGRTGKLFF. The CDR3 region has the DNA TGTGCCAGCAGCTGTTTCCCCTGGGTCATGACAGGGAGGACCGGGAAGCTGTTCTTT.

With respect to this clonotype: A read error may produce the germline difference seen at one junction end. The CDR3 DNA follows: TGCGCCAGCTGCCAACAAGTTTGGACTAGCGGGAACACCGGGAAGCTGTTTTTT. This sequence encodes CASCQQVWTSGNTGKLFF. This sequence joins TRBV4-1 and TRBJ2-2; 12 bases are a match to TRBD2. The CDR3 totals 18 residues. Germline CDR1 MGHRA, CDR2 YSYEKL.

In regard to this clonotype: This sequence may be a read error, since a much larger clone differs from it by one base. V gene TRBV28 combines with J gene TRBJ1-1; TRBD1 might be the D (5 bases). Germline CDR1 reads MDHEN; CDR2 reads SYDVKM. This CDR3 contains 15 residues. The CDR3 coding sequence is TGTGTCAGCAGTGTAGAGGGACGGAAGAACACTGAAGCTTTCTTT. As protein: CVSSVEGRKNTEAFF.

In regard to this clonotype: One junction end does not reproduce the germline sequence, and a read error may be involved. The V call is TRBV20-1, the J call TRBJ1-6; 7 nucleotides match TRBD1. The CDR3 totals 17 residues. Germline V gene lookup returns CDR1 DFQATT and CDR2 SNEGSKA (reference sequence). CDR3 residues: CSARDWEGASNNPPLHF. In DNA, the CDR3 is TGCAGTGCTAGAGATTGGGAGGGGGCATCTAATAATCCACCCCTCCACTTT.

The chain has TRBV20-1 and TRBJ2-1, with D tentatively TRBD2 (5 bases). Germline assignment: CDR1 DFQATT and CDR2 SNEGSKA (reference sequence). Trimming removed 0 bases from V and 10 bases from J, with 16 bases in between. The CDR3 extends over 14 amino acids. The CDR3 nucleotides read TGCAGTGCTAGAGACGTAGCGAAGGCCAAAGAGCAGTTCTTC. Residues: CSARDVAKAKEQFF.

V and J are TRBV29-1 and TRBJ2-1; a possible D gene is TRBD2 (6 bases). Germline CDR1 reads SQVTM; CDR2 reads ANQGSEA. The CDR3 runs 11 residues. V was cut by 4 bases and J by 8 bases, with 9 bases left in between. The CDR3 DNA sequence: TGCAGCGTTGGGAGGGGTCATGAGCAGTTCTTC. This encodes CSVGRGHEQFF.

Concerning this clonotype: At one end the junction does not follow the germline gene, possibly because of a read error. The rearrangement links TRBV6-6 to TRBJ1-2; D perhaps matches TRBD1 (5 bases). This CDR3 is 15 amino acids long. CDR1 MNHNY and CDR2 SVGAGI come from the germline V gene (reference sequence). This CDR3 is CVSSYSPQGALGYTF. DNA of the CDR3: TGTGTCAGCAGTTACTCGCCGCAGGGCGCTCTTGGCTACACCTTC.

Remarks on this clonotype: A much larger clonotype is one base distant, so this may be a read error. This chain links TRBV4-1 with TRBJ2-7, with D possibly matching TRBD1 (6 bases). The germline V gene has CDR1 MGHRA and CDR2 YSYEKL. This CDR3 comprises 16 residues. V dropped 3 bases and J dropped 0 bases, with 15 bases sitting between them. The CDR3 DNA reads TGCGCCAGCAGCCATAATTACCTGGACAGCTCCTACGAGCAGTACTTC. Amino acid sequence: CASSHNYLDSSYEQYF.

V is TRBV29-1 and J is TRBJ1-2; no definite D call. CDR1 is SQVTM and CDR2 is ANQGSEA in the germline V gene. CDR3 length: 14 amino acids. With 2 bases removed from V and 0 bases from J, the gap between germline ends came to 10 bases. This chain's CDR3 is CSVERTSPNYGYTF. The CDR3 nucleotides read TGCAGCGTTGAACGGACTTCCCCTAACTATGGCTACACCTTC. Based on the CDR3 plus reference TRBV29-1 and TRBJ1-2, the full variable domain is SAVISQKPSRDICQRGTSLTIQCQVDSQVTMMFWYRQQPGQSLTLIATANQGSEATYESGFVIDKFPISRPNLTFSTLTVSNMSPEDSSIYLCSVERTSPNYGYTFGSGTRLTVV.

Regarding this clonotype: Since no conserved phenylalanine or tryptophan closes the CDR3, a read error is the likely cause. The chain joins TRBV28 to TRBJ2-1; D is unresolved. Germline V gene data show CDR1 as MDHEN and CDR2 as SYDVKM. This CDR3 region has 14 residues. V was clipped by 5 bases and J by 3 bases, with 11 bases between them. The CDR3 loop reads CASSRQALYNEQFP. CDR3 bases: TGTGCCAGCAGTAGGCAGGCCCTCTACAATGAGCAGTTCCCA.

As to this clonotype: A junction boundary mismatches the germline segment, possibly from a read error. This chain links TRBV11-2 with TRBJ2-5; D is uncertain. Germline V gene data show CDR1 as SGHAT and CDR2 as FQNNGV. This CDR3 region has 13 residues. DNA for the CDR3: TGTGCCAGCAGCGACGGTTACAGAGAGAACCAGCACTTC. Protein sequence: CASSDGYRENQHF.

This clonotype was observed a handful of times. A much larger clone differs by one base, so this may be a read error. V usage is TRBV20-1 and J usage is TRBJ1-4; D ambiguous. The V gene lost 3 bases and the J gene lost 10 bases, with 15 bases spanning the gap. In germline, CDR1 is DFQATT, CDR2 SNEGSKA (reference sequence). CDR3 length: 13 residues. The CDR3 here is CSASIGSSGKLFF. DNA for the CDR3: TGCAGTGCTAGTATTGGGTCGTCTGGAAAACTGTTTTTT.

By sample share, this clonotype is medium-sized. The chain employs TRBV4-3 and TRBJ2-1; 9 positions match TRBD2. The germline V gene encodes CDR1 LGHNA and CDR2 YSLEER. The length of the CDR3 is 14 residues. J was trimmed by 5 bases and V by 3 bases; bases with no gene match: 2. As DNA, the CDR3 is TGCGCCAGCAGCCATGCTAGCGGGAACAATGAGCAGTTCTTC. This codes for CASSHASGNNEQFF.

Notes on this clonotype: An end of the junction does not agree with germline; a read error may underlie this. This sequence joins TRBV11-2 and TRBJ1-5, with TRBD1 as a possible D gene (5 bases). The germline V gene encodes CDR1 SGHAT and CDR2 FQNNGV. The length of the CDR3 is 15 residues. CDR3 sequence: CASSLAGWGNQHQHF. CDR3 in DNA: TGTGCCAGCAGCTTAGCGGGCTGGGGCAATCAGCACCAGCATTTT.

This chain uses TRBV7-9 with TRBJ2-5; no firm D call. V lost 2 bases to trimming and J lost 4 bases, with 11 bases between them. The CDR3 covers 14 residues. Germline values: CDR1 SEHNR, CDR2 FQNEAQ (reference sequence). The CDR3, as DNA: TGTGCCAGCAGCTTATCATCGGTGCTAGAGACCCAGTACTTC. This sequence encodes CASSLSSVLETQYF.

This clonotype was seen once. This may be a read error, as it is one base from a much larger clone. The chain couples TRBV12-3 or TRBV12-4 to TRBJ2-7; D not resolved. V lost 8 bases to trimming and J lost 4 bases, with 12 bases between them. The CDR3 has 12 residues. CDR3 sequence: CASGNSWYEQYF. The DNA for the CDR3 is TGTGCCAGCGGGAATAGTTGGTACGAGCAGTACTTC.

This clonotype was seen just once. J is TRBJ2-3 and V is TRBV29-1, with TRBD1 identical over 7 bases. Germline V gives CDR1 SQVTM, CDR2 ANQGSEA. The CDR3 loop spans 13 amino acids. DNA of the CDR3: TGCAGTGTGGGACCAGGGGGAACAGATACGCAGTATTTT. This gives the protein CSVGPGGTDTQYF.

Turning to this clonotype: A much larger clone differs from this one at a single base, so this may be a read error. The chain recombines TRBV6-5 with TRBJ2-1, with D perhaps TRBD2 (5 bases). Germline V gene data show CDR1 as MNHEY and CDR2 as SVGAGI. V gave up 5 bases and J gave up 9 bases, with 20 bases separating them. The CDR3 has 15 amino acids. CDR3 amino acids: CASSVRAGRLSEQFF. The CDR3, as DNA: TGTGCCAGCAGTGTGAGGGCAGGCAGGCTTAGTGAGCAGTTCTTC.

About this clonotype: A read error is possible here, since a much larger clone lies one base away. The chain carries TRBV12-3 or TRBV12-4 and TRBJ2-4; D is tentatively TRBD1 or TRBD2 (6 bases each). This CDR3 region has 13 residues. This CDR3 reads CARSLGGRNIQYF. In DNA, the CDR3 is TGTGCCAGGAGTTTAGGGGGGAGGAACATTCAGTACTTC.